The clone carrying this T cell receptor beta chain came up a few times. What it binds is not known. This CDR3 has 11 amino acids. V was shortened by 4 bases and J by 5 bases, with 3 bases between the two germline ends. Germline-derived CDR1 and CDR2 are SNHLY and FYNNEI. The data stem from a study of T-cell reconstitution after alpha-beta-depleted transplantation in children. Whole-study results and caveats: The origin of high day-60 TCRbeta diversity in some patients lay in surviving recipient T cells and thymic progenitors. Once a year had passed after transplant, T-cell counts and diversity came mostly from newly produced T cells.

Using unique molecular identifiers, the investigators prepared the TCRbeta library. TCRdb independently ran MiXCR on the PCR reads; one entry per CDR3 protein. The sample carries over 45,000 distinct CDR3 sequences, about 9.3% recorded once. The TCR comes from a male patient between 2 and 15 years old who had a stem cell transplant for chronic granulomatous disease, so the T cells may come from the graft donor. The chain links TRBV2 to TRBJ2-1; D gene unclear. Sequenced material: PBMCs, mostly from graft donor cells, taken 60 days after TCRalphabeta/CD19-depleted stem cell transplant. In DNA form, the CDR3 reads TGTGCCAGCAGTGTTAACAATGAGCAGTTCTTC. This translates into CASSVNNEQFF.